These T cell receptor beta chains were read from a single sample in a study of early T cells in non-severe SARS-CoV-2 infection. TCRdb re-derived calls from the 5' RACE reads in MiXCR, one entry per CDR3 protein. This sample has almost 85,000 distinct CDR3 sequences, with around 10% found just once. Sequencing used whole blood. Receptors were obtained from an adult who was a healthcare worker with PCR-confirmed SARS-CoV-2 infection or an uninfected control (not recorded which). The CDR3 runs from the conserved cysteine through the conserved F or W. The D gene is left open where the match is weak. Not every row has a clone size; where given, it reads once, few, many or a size class.

D	size	V	J	DNA	CDR3
TRBD2	many	TRBV19	TRBJ2-2	TGTGCCAGTAGTATTAAAGCGGGGTTGTACACCGGGGAGCTGTTTTTT	CASSIKAGLYTGELFF
NA	NA	TRBV5-1	TRBJ2-7	TGCGCCAGCAGCCCACAGACGGGTGGGCAGTACTTC	CASSPQTGGQYF
NA	NA	TRBV12-5	TRBJ2-7	TGTGCTAGTGGTTTGCGTAGGGAGCAGTACTTC	CASGLRREQYF
NA	NA	TRBV11-2	TRBJ2-1	TGTGCCAGCAGCTCCCTCAGGGGTGGCAAATACAATGAGCAGTTCTTC	CASSSLRGGKYNEQFF
NA	few	TRBV20-1	TRBJ2-1	TGCAGTGCTAGAGTTCCCGCGGGACGTCCCCAGTTC	CSARVPAGRPQF
TRBD2	few	TRBV5-4	TRBJ2-3	TGTGCCAGCAGCTCCTACCGGGGGACTAAGGTTTTGGCGCAGTATTTT	CASSSYRGTKVLAQYF
NA	few	TRBV25-1	TRBJ2-7	TGTGCCAGCAGTGAATACAGGTACGAGCAGTACTTC	CASSEYRYEQYF
NA	NA	TRBV7-9	TRBJ1-2	TGTGCCAGCAGCTTAGAACCGGATATCTATGGCTACACCTTC	CASSLEPDIYGYTF
NA	NA	TRBV6-6	TRBJ1-6	TGTGCCAGCACTGGGGGCGGTTCACCCCTCCATTTT	CASTGGGSPLHF
NA	many	TRBV6-2/TRBV6-3	TRBJ1-1	TGTGCCAGCAGTTACCCTGGGACGGCCGGGACTGAAGCTTTCTTT	CASSYPGTAGTEAFF
NA	few	TRBV28	TRBJ2-3	TGTGCCAGCAGCAATTCGATTTTTTCTAGGGGCTGGGATACGCAGTATTTT	CASSNSIFSRGWDTQYF
NA	few	TRBV6-1	TRBJ2-1	TGTGCCAGCAAGGGCCCATACTCCTACAATGAGCAGTTCTTC	CASKGPYSYNEQFF
NA	many	TRBV5-4	TRBJ1-4	TGTGCCAGCAGCTTGGACGGGAGTGGGGAAAAACTGTTTTTT	CASSLDGSGEKLFF
NA	many	TRBV14	TRBJ2-7	TGTGCCAGCAGGGAAAGGACGGATTACGAGCAGTACTTC	CASRERTDYEQYF
NA	many	TRBV6-1	TRBJ2-7	TGTGCCAGCAGTGAAGCAGGGGTTAGATCCTACGAGCAGTACTTC	CASSEAGVRSYEQYF
TRBD2	many	TRBV20-1	TRBJ2-1	TGCAGTGCTAGAGTTAGCGGGTGGAGCTCCTACAATGAGCAGTTCTTC	CSARVSGWSSYNEQFF
NA	few	TRBV6-6	TRBJ1-3	TGTGCCAGCAGTTACCTTTCGTTGGGAACCCACTCTGGAAACACCATATATTTT	CASSYLSLGTHSGNTIYF
NA	many	TRBV11-3	TRBJ2-1	TGTGCCAGCAGCCCCGGGGAAGGCTACAATGAGCAGTTCTTC	CASSPGEGYNEQFF
NA	many	TRBV11-2	TRBJ2-1	TGTGCCAGCAGCTTAGACCCCAGCGTTAGATACAATGAGCAGTTCTTC	CASSLDPSVRYNEQFF
NA	NA	TRBV10-1	TRBJ2-7	TGCGCCAGCACGGGTACCCGCGAGACCTCTTACTACGAGCAGTACTTC	CASTGTRETSYYEQYF
NA	few	TRBV4-1	TRBJ1-3	TGCGCCAGCAGCCAAGGCACGACTGGGAGCTCTGGAAACACCATATATTTT	CASSQGTTGSSGNTIYF
NA	few	TRBV29-1	TRBJ1-6	TGCAGCGTTAGTACGGGGGTTAATTCACCCCTCCACTTT	CSVSTGVNSPLHF